A single sample is the source of the 17 T cell receptor beta chains below, sequenced in a study of OX40 agonist ivuxolimab in advanced cancers. Measured with immunoSEQ multiplex PCR; TCRdb has only the in-frame clones, and not every one. In the table there are 50,000 to 75,000 clones, around 79% of which are singletons. Sample: CD4+ or CD8+ T cells sorted from blood, taken in a trial of the OX40 agonist ivuxolimab. These receptors all stem from an adult with an advanced solid tumor such as melanoma, head and neck, liver or kidney cancer.

This clone was recorded only once. This sequence joins TRBV7-8 and TRBJ1-5; maybe TRBD1 (5 bases). Germline loops: CDR1 SGHVS, CDR2 FQNEAQ. This CDR3 is built from 17 residues. V lost 5 bases and J lost 6, with 23 bases in between. CDR3 sequence: CASSKTSGTAVGQPQHF. The CDR3 region has the DNA TGTGCCAGCAGCAAGACATCCGGGACCGCAGTCGGTCAGCCCCAGCATTTT.

The chain uses TRBV13 and TRBJ2-3; 9 nucleotides match TRBD2. Germline lookup yields CDR1 PRHDT and CDR2 FYEKMQ (reference sequence). V dropped 4 bases and J dropped 4; count of bases not matched to a gene: 12. The CDR3 spans 17 residues. The CDR3 DNA follows: TGTGCCAGCAGCTATGGTTACGAGCGGGAGGACTCAGATACGCAGTATTTT. Amino acid sequence: CASSYGYEREDSDTQYF.

The chain employs TRBV10-3 and TRBJ2-7, with 8 positions matching TRBD1. The germline gives CDR1 ENHRY, CDR2 SYGVKD. Trimming took 5 bases from V and 3 from J; bases not matched to a gene: 6. This CDR3 spans 14 amino acids. For the CDR3, the DNA is TGTGCCATCAGTACCGGACAGGGCTTCTACGAGCAGTACTTC. Translation: CAISTGQGFYEQYF.

This rearrangement joins TRBV4-1 to TRBJ1-5, with no clear D. V was trimmed by 5 bases and J by 3 bases, leaving 11 bases between them. Germline CDR1 is MGHRA and CDR2 is YSYEKL. The CDR3 has 14 residues. CDR3 protein: CASSTQDFNQPQHF. The DNA for the CDR3 is TGCGCCAGCAGCACCCAGGATTTCAATCAGCCCCAGCATTTT.

The chain couples TRBV4-1 to TRBJ1-2; 8 bases match TRBD1. CDR1 is MGHRA, CDR2 YSYEKL, per germline. The CDR3 spans 14 residues. V trimming: 2 bases; J trimming: 7 bases; junction bases outside the gene matches: 6. DNA of the CDR3: TGCGCCAGCAGCCAACTACAGGGGGGGGGTGGCTACACCTTC. This translates into CASSQLQGGGGYTF.

This clone was recorded only once. This chain links TRBV5-1 with TRBJ1-1, with D unclear. The germline gives CDR1 SGHRS, CDR2 YFSETQ. V was cut by 4 bases and J by 0 bases, with 7 bases left in between. This CDR3 is 13 amino acids long. The CDR3, as DNA: TGCGCCAGCAGCGACCAAATGAACACTGAAGCTTTCTTT. Translated: CASSDQMNTEAFF.

CDR3 sequence (DNA): TGTGCCAGCAGTTTATTAAACGGGTTGTTGAACACTGAAGCTTTCTTT. It translates to CASSLLNGLLNTEAFF. The J gene is TRBJ1-1, the V gene TRBV27; no clear D gene. Per the germline V gene, CDR1 is MNHEY and CDR2 is SMNVEV (reference sequence). The CDR3 has 16 residues. V shed 1 base and J shed 0 bases, with 12 bases lying between them.

The chain couples TRBV4-1 to TRBJ2-7; D may match TRBD1 or TRBD2 (5 bases each). The germline V gene has CDR1 MGHRA and CDR2 YSYEKL. Trimming shortened V by 4 bases and J by 3 bases, and 16 bases separated the two germline ends. The CDR3 extends over 15 amino acids. Written as DNA, the CDR3 is TGCGCCAGCAGCCGAGTTGGGGCAGGGAGCTACGAGCAGTACTTC. It translates to CASSRVGAGSYEQYF.

Details on this clone: Other DNA sequences in this sample translate to the same CDR3. The chain joins TRBV6-5 to TRBJ2-2; TRBD2 might be the D (5 bases). V shed 0 bases and J shed 3 bases, with 5 bases lying between them. This CDR3 contains 14 residues. The germline V gene encodes CDR1 MNHEY and CDR2 SVGAGI. In DNA form, the CDR3 reads TGTGCCAGCAGTTACTCGAGGGACACCGGGGAGCTGTTTTTT. Translated, it gives CASSYSRDTGELFF.

This chain uses TRBV2 with TRBJ2-7; 7 bases are shared with TRBD1. The V segment lost 8 bases and the J segment 4 bases; nucleotides outside the gene matches: 11. The CDR3 runs 14 residues. The germline gives CDR1 SNHLY, CDR2 FYNNEI. This chain's CDR3 is CASSELGTVYEQYF. CDR3 in DNA: TGTGCCAGCTCAGAACTGGGGACAGTATACGAGCAGTACTTC.

This rearrangement joins TRBV2 to TRBJ2-1; 11 positions match TRBD2. The CDR3 sequence is 15 residues long. Germline lookup yields CDR1 SNHLY and CDR2 FYNNEI. Unmatched junction bases numbered 11, after V lost 7 bases and J lost 9 bases. The CDR3 spells CASTLAGGPESEQFF. CDR3 coding DNA: TGTGCCAGCACGCTAGCGGGAGGACCGGAATCTGAGCAGTTCTTC.

Comment on this clone: At the DNA level, this CDR3 is encoded by other sequences in the same sample as well. This chain joins TRBV7-9 and TRBJ1-1, with D possibly being TRBD1 (6 bases). V shed 2 bases and J shed 5 bases, with 9 bases lying between them. Germline lookup yields CDR1 SEHNR and CDR2 FQNEAQ (reference sequence). The CDR3 consists of 13 residues. CDR3 sequence: CASSLLGGTEAFF. CDR3 DNA: TGTGCCAGCAGCTTATTAGGGGGGACTGAAGCTTTCTTT. The variable domain in full, completed from reference TRBV7-9 and TRBJ1-1, reads DTGVSQNPRHKITKRGQNVTFRCDPISEHNRLYWYRQTLGQGPEFLTYFQNEAQLEKSRLLSDRFSAERPKGSFSTLEIQRTEQGDSAMYLCASSLLGGTEAFFGQGTRLTVV.

The V and J genes are TRBV9 and TRBJ2-2; 7 bases are a match to TRBD2. From germline, CDR1 is SGDLS and CDR2 YYNGEE. V shed 2 bases and J 13 bases; nucleotides not matched to a gene: 5. The CDR3 is 12 residues long. This chain's CDR3 is CASSVGTNRLFF. The DNA of the CDR3 is TGTGCCAGCAGCGTCGGGACTAACCGGCTGTTTTTT.

J is TRBJ1-2 and V is TRBV10-3; no clear D gene. Trimming pared 2 bases from V and 3 bases from J, leaving 10 bases between. Germline V lookup: CDR1 ENHRY, CDR2 SYGVKD. The CDR3 has 14 residues. The CDR3 nucleotides are TGTGCCATCAGTGAGCCGACATGGGACTATGGCTACACCTTC. This sequence encodes CAISEPTWDYGYTF.

V and J are TRBV6-6 and TRBJ2-7; 9 bases align to TRBD1. This CDR3 spans 13 amino acids. Germline V gene lookup returns CDR1 MNHNY and CDR2 SVGAGI (reference sequence). Losses at the gene ends were 10 bases for V and 1 base for J; bases not matched to a gene: 5. In DNA form, the CDR3 reads TGTGCCACCGCCGGGACAGGGTCCTACGAGCAGTACTTC. It encodes CATAGTGSYEQYF.

The V gene is TRBV5-4, the J gene TRBJ1-5; no firm D call. This CDR3 is 15 amino acids long. Trimming took off 4 bases at V and 2 bases at J, with 13 bases between the two ends. Germline CDR1 SGHNT, CDR2 YYREEE (reference sequence). The CDR3 DNA sequence: TGTGCCAGCAGCCTTAAGTTTAATCGCAATCAGCCCCAGCATTTT. This sequence encodes CASSLKFNRNQPQHF.

As DNA, the CDR3 is TGTGCCAGCAGCTTAGCGCAGCTCCAAGAGACCCAGTACTTC. It yields the protein CASSLAQLQETQYF. The chain carries TRBV7-9 and TRBJ2-5; D is uncertain. Between the trimmed V and J ends, which lost 0 bases and 1 base, there was a span of 6 bases. The CDR3 runs to 14 residues. Germline V CDR1 and CDR2: SEHNR, FQNEAQ (reference sequence).